The entry below gives a single T cell receptor (beta chain) sequence along with its context. Germline trimming cut 2 bases from V and 0 bases from J; bases unmatched to any gene: 4. Germline CDR1 reads LGHNA; CDR2 reads YNFKEQ. The CDR3 has 16 amino acids. Preparation of the TCRbeta library used unique molecular identifiers. TCRdb ran MiXCR on the PCR reads and lists one entry per CDR3 protein. The table includes about 500,000 distinct CDR3 sequences, 30% to 35% detected once. This sample stems from a study of T-cell reconstitution after alpha-beta-depleted transplantation in children. The genes are TRBV4-2 and TRBJ2-3; 8 nucleotides align to TRBD2. The TCR sequence derives from a human donor who donated a stem cell graft to a child with aplastic anemia. Sequenced material: PBMCs from the stem cell graft donor, taken from the stem cell graft. The CDR3 region has the DNA TGTGCCAGCAGCCAATCCACTAGCGGTAGCACAGATACGCAGTATTTT. Its translation is CASSQSTSGSTDTQYF.